Listed here are 5 T cell receptor beta chains from one sample, sequenced in a study of T cell responses to AZD1222 COVID-19 vaccine. Sequencing was performed with immunoSEQ multiplex PCR; in TCRdb, only in-frame clones are kept and a portion is missing. The sample records approximately 130,000 clones, around 88% being singletons. Source: peripheral blood, taken on day 0 of MenACWY control vaccination. These receptors were collected from an adult in good health.

The chain links TRBV11-2 to TRBJ2-5, with D unresolved. From germline, CDR1 is SGHAT and CDR2 FQNNGV. The CDR3 contains 11 residues. V shed 3 bases and J shed 4 bases, with 3 bases lying between them. CDR3 sequence reads: CASSFGETQYF. The CDR3 DNA follows: TGTGCCAGCAGCTTCGGAGAGACCCAGTACTTC.

The chain combines TRBV9 with TRBJ2-2; 9 bases line up with TRBD1. J gave up 4 bases and V 0 bases, and 7 bases lay outside the gene matches. Germline CDR1 and CDR2: SGDLS and YYNGEE. The CDR3 runs to 17 residues. CDR3 loop: CASSVVGGQGPTGELFF. The CDR3 DNA sequence: TGTGCCAGCAGCGTAGTCGGGGGACAGGGCCCCACCGGGGAGCTGTTTTTT.

The rearrangement uses TRBV5-1 and TRBJ2-1; 10 bases fit TRBD2. CDR1 is SGHRS and CDR2 is YFSETQ in the germline V gene. V trimming: 1 base; J trimming: 5 bases; junction bases outside the gene matches: 3. The CDR3 has 15 amino acids. The CDR3: CASSLLAGGHNEQFF. Here the CDR3 DNA reads TGCGCCAGCAGCTTGTTAGCGGGAGGTCACAATGAGCAGTTCTTC.

The rearrangement joins TRBV9 to TRBJ2-3, with a possible D match to TRBD1 (5 bases). The V end was cut by 4 bases, the J end by 5 bases, with 17 bases between. Germline CDR1 and CDR2: SGDLS and YYNGEE. This CDR3 comprises 15 residues. Here the CDR3 DNA reads TGTGCCAGCAGCCCCAGGGATCAGGTAGTAGATACGCAGTATTTT. Amino acids: CASSPRDQVVDTQYF. The variable domain in full, with the rest retrieved from reference TRBV9 and TRBJ2-3, is DSGVTQTPKHLITATGQRVTLRCSPRSGDLSVYWYQQSLDQGLQFLIQYYNGEERAKGNILERFSAQQFPDLHSELNLSSLELGDSALYFCASSPRDQVVDTQYFGPGTRLTVL.

This chain joins TRBV30 and TRBJ1-5; maybe TRBD1 (6 bases). The ends were cut back, 5 bases at V and 6 bases at J, with 17 bases in the middle. Germline V CDR1 and CDR2: GTSNPN, SVGIG (reference sequence). The CDR3 is 14 amino acids. This CDR3 is CAWQGGNHGQPQHF. The CDR3 coding sequence is TGTGCCTGGCAAGGGGGTAATCATGGTCAGCCCCAGCATTTT. The full variable domain, completed using reference TRBV30 and TRBJ1-5, is SQTIHQWPATLVQPVGSPLSLECTVEGTSNPNLYWYRQAAGRGLQLLFYSVGIGQISSEVPQNLSASRPQDRQFILSSKKLLLSDSGFYLCAWQGGNHGQPQHFGDGTRLSIL.